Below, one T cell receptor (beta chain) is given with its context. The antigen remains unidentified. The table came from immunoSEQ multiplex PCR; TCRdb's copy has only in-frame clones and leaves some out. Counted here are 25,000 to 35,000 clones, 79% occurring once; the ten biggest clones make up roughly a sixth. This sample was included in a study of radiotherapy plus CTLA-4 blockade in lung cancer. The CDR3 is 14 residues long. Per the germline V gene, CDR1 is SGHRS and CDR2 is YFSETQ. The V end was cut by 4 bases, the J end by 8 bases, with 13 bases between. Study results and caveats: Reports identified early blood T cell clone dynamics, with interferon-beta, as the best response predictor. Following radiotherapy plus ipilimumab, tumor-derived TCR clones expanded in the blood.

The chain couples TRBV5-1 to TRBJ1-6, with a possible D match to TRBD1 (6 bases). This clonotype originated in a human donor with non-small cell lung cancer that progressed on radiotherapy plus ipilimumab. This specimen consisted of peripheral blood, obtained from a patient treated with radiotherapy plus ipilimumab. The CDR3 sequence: CASSPGGLDSPLHF. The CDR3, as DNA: TGCGCCAGCAGCCCGGGGGGGCTAGATTCACCCCTCCACTTT.